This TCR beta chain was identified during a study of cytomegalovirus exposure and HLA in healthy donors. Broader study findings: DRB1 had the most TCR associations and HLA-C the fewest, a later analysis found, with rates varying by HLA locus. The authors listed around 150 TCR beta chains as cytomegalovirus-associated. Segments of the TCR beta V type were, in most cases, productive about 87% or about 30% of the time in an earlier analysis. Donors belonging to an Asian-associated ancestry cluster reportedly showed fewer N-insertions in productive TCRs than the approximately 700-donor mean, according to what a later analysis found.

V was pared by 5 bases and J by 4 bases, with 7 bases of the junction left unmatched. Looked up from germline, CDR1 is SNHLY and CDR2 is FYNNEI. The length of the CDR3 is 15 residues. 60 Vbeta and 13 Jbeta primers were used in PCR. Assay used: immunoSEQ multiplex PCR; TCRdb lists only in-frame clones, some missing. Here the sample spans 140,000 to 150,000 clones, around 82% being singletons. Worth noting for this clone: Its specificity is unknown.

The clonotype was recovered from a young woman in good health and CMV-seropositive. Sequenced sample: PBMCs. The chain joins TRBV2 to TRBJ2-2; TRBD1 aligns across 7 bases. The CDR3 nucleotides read TGTGCCAGCAGTCCTAGACAGGGAAGCACCGGGGAGCTGTTTTTT. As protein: CASSPRQGSTGELFF.